This T cell receptor beta chain was identified in a study of blood T cell repertoires in COVID-19. Study-level information: Samples taken during acute and convalescent COVID-19 were collected in the United States, Italy and Spain. PBMCs, B-cell-depleted T cells, or T cells were the source of the cDNA or gDNA that made up the material.

Germline lookup yields CDR1 SNHLY and CDR2 FYNNEI. Deletions cut 1 base from V and 1 base from J, with 8 bases between. The CDR3 is made up of 15 amino acids. Patients at the Seattle site were enrolled during active infection and followed longitudinally. Authors' analysis steps: Reference gene primer amplification in the assay estimated nucleated cell counts. The table came from immunoSEQ multiplex PCR; TCRdb's copy has only in-frame clones and leaves some out. V, J and clone size are those of that table, while D and trimming were read from the DNA. The data hold some 520,000 clones, with roughly 87% observed a single time.

This receptor was identified in a young man with COVID-19, enrolled during active disease. V is TRBV2 and J is TRBJ1-5; TRBD1 might be the D (5 bases). The source material was peripheral blood. In DNA form, the CDR3 reads TGTGCCAGCAGTGAAGAAAGGACAAGCAATCAGCCCCAGCATTTT. Its translation: CASSEERTSNQPQHF.